The 17 T cell receptor beta chains presented below share a single source sample, sequenced in a study of blood T cell repertoires in COVID-19 (dated by TCRdb to 2018 to 2021). To prepare the library, the immunoSEQ multiplex PCR assay was applied. TCRdb mirrors the immuneACCESS table, restricted to in-frame sequences. Some clones are absent from its copies; in checked studies, under half trace to an unresolved V gene, and the reason for the others is unknown. In this sample the table shows 130,000 to 150,000 clones, under 85% of which occur a single time. The ten largest clones take up approximately 6.6% of the sample. Material: peripheral blood. These receptors were obtained from a human donor in a cohort sampled during active COVID-19.

The chain is built from TRBV24-1 and TRBJ2-3; weak D call: TRBD2 (6 bases). The CDR3 sequence is 15 residues long. V was cut by 4 bases and J by 7 bases, with 17 bases left in between. Germline V gene data show CDR1 as KGHDR and CDR2 as SFDVKD. DNA of the CDR3: TGTGCCACCAGTGACATCGGGGGAACATTGTATACGCAGTATTTT. Translated, it gives CATSDIGGTLYTQYF.

V usage is TRBV7-8 and J usage is TRBJ1-6, with TRBD1 as a possible D gene (5 bases). The CDR3 loop spans 17 amino acids. Germline-derived CDR1 and CDR2 are SGHVS and FQNEAQ. V was shortened by 4 bases and J by 0 bases, with 13 bases between the two germline ends. The CDR3 spells CASSSGLSNSYNSPLHF. In DNA, the CDR3 is TGTGCCAGCAGCTCGGGACTCTCCAACTCCTATAATTCACCCCTCCACTTT.

V usage is TRBV7-2 and J usage is TRBJ2-1, with D possibly matching TRBD2 (7 bases). Per germline, CDR1 SGHTA and CDR2 FQGNSA. Deletions cut 1 base from V and 1 base from J, with 8 bases between. The CDR3 runs 15 residues. CDR3 nucleotide sequence: TGTGCCAGCAGCTTAGAGGGGGGGTCCTACAATGAGCAGTTCTTC. It encodes CASSLEGGSYNEQFF. Variable domain in full (rest from reference TRBV7-2 and TRBJ2-1): GAGVSQSPSNKVTEKGKDVELRCDPISGHTALYWYRQSLGQGLEFLIYFQGNSAPDKSGLPSDRFSAERTGGSVSTLTIQRTQQEDSAVYLCASSLEGGSYNEQFFGPGTRLTVL.

This clone came up once. The genes are TRBV7-2 and TRBJ2-7; D not resolved. Per the germline V gene, CDR1 is SGHTA and CDR2 is FQGNSA. Trimming shortened V by 3 bases and J by 6 bases, and 6 bases separated the two germline ends. The CDR3 is 11 amino acids. In nucleotides, the CDR3 is TGTGCCAGCAGCTTGAGTTCCGAGCAGTACTTC. Translating it yields CASSLSSEQYF.

The genes are TRBV6-5 and TRBJ1-2, with D tentatively TRBD1 (5 bases). Germline CDR1 is MNHEY and CDR2 is SVGAGI. V shed 6 bases and J shed 8 bases, with 13 bases lying between them. The CDR3 is 12 residues long. CDR3 DNA: TGTGCCAGCAGCGTGGCAGGGTACGGCTACACCTTC. Translating gives CASSVAGYGYTF.

This chain joins TRBV5-4 and TRBJ2-2, with 9 bases aligning to TRBD2. This CDR3 has 15 amino acids. Germline V gene data show CDR1 as SGHNT and CDR2 as YYREEE (reference sequence). The V gene end was trimmed by 4 bases and the J gene end by 4 bases; junction bases not matched to a gene: 5. The CDR3 region has the DNA TGTGCCAGCAGCCTGCGGGGGGGCTTCACCGGGGAGCTGTTTTTT. Amino acid sequence: CASSLRGGFTGELFF.

The chain recombines TRBV5-8 with TRBJ1-4; D is uncertain. CDR1 is SGHTS and CDR2 is YDEGEE in the germline V gene. The V gene lost 2 bases and the J gene lost 7 bases, with 12 bases spanning the gap. CDR3 length: 14 residues. This chain's CDR3 is CASSLPGLSEKLFF. For the CDR3, the DNA is TGTGCCAGCAGCTTACCCGGGTTGAGTGAAAAACTGTTTTTT.

Here the CDR3 DNA reads TGTGCCAGTAGCCCTAAAGGGACAAGGTTGTCACCCCTCCACTTT. This sequence encodes CASSPKGTRLSPLHF. This chain uses TRBV19 with TRBJ1-6; D is perhaps TRBD1 (6 bases). This CDR3 has 15 residues. Trimming took off 6 bases at V and 10 bases at J, with 19 bases between the two ends. Germline V CDR1 and CDR2: LNHDA, SQIVND (reference sequence).

The chain recombines TRBV20-1 with TRBJ2-5; D might be TRBD2 (5 bases). The CDR3 covers 11 residues. The germline CDR1 and CDR2 sequences are DFQATT and SNEGSKA (reference sequence). V dropped 4 bases and J dropped 6 bases, with 9 bases sitting between them. The chain's CDR3 is CSATSIQTQYF. Written as DNA, the CDR3 is TGCAGTGCTACTAGCATTCAGACCCAGTACTTC.

This chain joins TRBV7-6 and TRBJ2-7, with 7 positions matching TRBD1. The CDR3 is 15 amino acids. Unmatched junction bases numbered 9, after V lost 4 bases and J lost 3 bases. Germline lookup yields CDR1 SGHVS and CDR2 FNYEAQ. The CDR3 sequence: CASSSGTVEGYEQYF. The CDR3 DNA reads as TGTGCCAGCAGCTCCGGGACAGTTGAAGGCTACGAGCAGTACTTC.

Only one count was recorded for this clone. The chain joins TRBV7-2 to TRBJ2-1; 9 nucleotides match TRBD2. Germline V gene data show CDR1 as SGHTA and CDR2 as FQGNSA. The CDR3 runs 14 residues. V dropped 5 bases and J dropped 9; count of bases not matched to a gene: 8. CDR3 in DNA: TGTGCCAGCAGCCAGGGACTAGCAGACGGTGAGCAGTTCTTC. Amino acids: CASSQGLADGEQFF.

In DNA form, the CDR3 reads TGTGCCAGTAGCGAAAGCGGGGGGGCCGGAGAGACCCAGTACTTC. Translated, it gives CASSESGGAGETQYF. The chain has TRBV19 and TRBJ2-5; 10 nucleotides agree with TRBD2. Germline V gives CDR1 LNHDA, CDR2 SQIVND (reference sequence). V lost 6 bases, J lost 4 bases, and 8 bases stayed unmatched. The CDR3 length is 15 residues.

In DNA form, the CDR3 reads TGTGCCAGCAGCAAAAGACAGGGGGCGATAAACACTGAAGCTTTCTTT. Its translation is CASSKRQGAINTEAFF. This chain joins TRBV21-1 and TRBJ1-1; TRBD1, the table's D call, was not compared with the DNA. TRBV21-1 is shown as a pseudogene. The CDR3 runs to 16 residues.

The V call is TRBV20-1, the J call TRBJ1-2; 8 bases match TRBD1. Germline CDR1 DFQATT, CDR2 SNEGSKA (reference sequence). V dropped 5 bases and J dropped 8; count of bases not matched to a gene: 4. This CDR3 is built from 11 residues. CDR3 region: CSAPGGRGYTF. The CDR3 nucleotides read TGCAGTGCTCCAGGGGGCAGGGGCTACACCTTC.

This clone was found once. V and J are TRBV5-1 and TRBJ2-3, with 8 bases identical to TRBD2. The CDR3 covers 19 residues. Losses at the gene ends were 4 bases for V and 0 bases for J; bases not matched to a gene: 16. CDR1 is SGHRS, CDR2 YFSETQ, per germline. The CDR3 DNA is TGCGCCAGCAGCCAGATCCCATCTTATCGGGGGGGAAGCACAGATACGCAGTATTTT. Translating it yields CASSQIPSYRGGSTDTQYF.

V gene TRBV28 combines with J gene TRBJ2-1, with 7 bases that match TRBD2. The V gene end was trimmed by 5 bases and the J gene end by 9 bases; junction bases not matched to a gene: 4. Per the germline V gene, CDR1 is MDHEN and CDR2 is SYDVKM. This CDR3 region has 12 residues. The CDR3 nucleotides are TGTGCCAGCAGTGGACTAGTTCCTGAGCAGTTCTTC. This gives the protein CASSGLVPEQFF.

The gene calls are TRBV7-9 and TRBJ1-4; 10 nucleotides match TRBD1. In germline, CDR1 is SEHNR, CDR2 FQNEAQ (reference sequence). The V and J ends lost 5 bases and 3 bases, in that order; junction bases with no gene match: 6. The CDR3 sequence is 16 residues long. The CDR3 region has the DNA TGTGCCAGCAGCGCGACAGGGGGCATCCCTAATGAAAAACTGTTTTTT. Translated: CASSATGGIPNEKLFF.